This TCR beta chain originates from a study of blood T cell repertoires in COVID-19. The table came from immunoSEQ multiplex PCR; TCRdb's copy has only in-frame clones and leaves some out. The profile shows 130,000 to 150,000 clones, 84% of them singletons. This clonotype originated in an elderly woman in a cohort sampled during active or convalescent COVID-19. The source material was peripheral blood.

The CDR3 nucleotides read TGCAGCGCCACTAGTCTTTCCGCAGATACGCAGTATTTT. Protein product: CSATSLSADTQYF. The J gene is TRBJ2-3, the V gene TRBV29-1; the D gene is possibly TRBD2 (5 bases). V was shortened by 7 bases and J by 4 bases, with 15 bases between the two germline ends. CDR1 SQVTM and CDR2 ANQGSEA come from the germline V gene. This CDR3 contains 13 residues.